The rows below give T cell receptor beta chains drawn from one sample of a study of T-cell reconstitution after alpha-beta-depleted transplantation in children. TCRdb re-analysed the PCR reads in MiXCR, keeping a single row per CDR3 protein. The table shows roughly 500,000 distinct CDR3 sequences, with 10% to 13% occurring only once. Specimen: PBMCs, collected before TCRalphabeta/CD19-depleted stem cell transplant. All receptors derive from a child under 10 years old with inherited bone marrow failure, due to receive a stem cell transplant. Each CDR3 is given with its conserved first and last residue. The D gene is left open where the match is weak. Clone size, where shown, is once, few, many, or a class for clones that have expanded.

v_gene	d_gene	abundance	j_gene	CDR3aa	CDR3nt
TRBV12-3/TRBV12-4	-	many	TRBJ2-2	CASSFVSRTGELFF	TGTGCCAGCAGTTTTGTTTCCCGGACCGGGGAGCTGTTTTTT
TRBV24-1	TRBD2	few	TRBJ2-3	CATSDPGTSGNTDTQYF	TGTGCCACCAGTGACCCAGGGACTAGCGGCAACACAGATACGCAGTATTTT
TRBV7-7	-	-	TRBJ1-5	CASSLPDGKPNQPQHF	TGTGCCAGCAGCTTACCTGACGGGAAGCCCAACCAGCCCCAGCATTTT
TRBV29-1	TRBD2	many	TRBJ2-3	CSVDGLAVLPDTQYF	TGCAGCGTTGATGGACTAGCGGTATTGCCAGATACGCAGTATTTT
TRBV29-1	-	many	TRBJ2-1	CSSLWAYNEQFF	TGCAGCTCACTTTGGGCCTACAATGAGCAGTTCTTC
TRBV4-3	TRBD1	few	TRBJ2-1	CASSQWTGQNPNNEQFF	TGCGCCAGCAGCCAATGGACAGGCCAGAACCCGAACAATGAGCAGTTCTTC
TRBV7-2	TRBD2	few	TRBJ2-7	CASSSISGGNYEQYF	TGTGCCAGCAGCTCGATTAGCGGGGGCAACTACGAGCAGTACTTC
TRBV7-2	-	many	TRBJ2-5	CASSLNYYETQYF	TGTGCCAGCAGCTTAAACTATTACGAGACCCAGTACTTC
TRBV11-2	-	many	TRBJ1-1	CASSSQGNTEAFF	TGTGCCAGCAGCTCACAGGGGAACACTGAAGCTTTCTTT
TRBV5-1	-	many	TRBJ2-6	CASSQPGFAGANVLTF	TGCGCCAGCAGCCAACCGGGGTTCGCTGGGGCCAACGTCCTGACTTTC
TRBV2	-	many	TRBJ2-3	CASSNGLDTDTQYF	TGTGCCAGCAGTAACGGACTCGACACAGATACGCAGTATTTT
TRBV2	-	many	TRBJ1-2	CASSEDGSNYGYTF	TGTGCCAGCAGTGAAGACGGCTCTAACTATGGCTACACCTTC
TRBV4-1	-	many	TRBJ1-3	CASSLRTGPSTIYF	TGCGCCAGCAGCCTCCGTACAGGGCCCTCGACCATATATTTT
TRBV25-1	TRBD2	many	TRBJ2-1	CASSDIRTSGTNEQFF	TGTGCCAGCAGTGATATCCGGACTAGCGGGACGAATGAGCAGTTCTTC
TRBV12-3/TRBV12-4	TRBD1	few	TRBJ2-7	CASSFGTVYSYEQYF	TGTGCCAGCAGTTTCGGGACAGTATACTCCTACGAGCAGTACTTC
TRBV6-5	-	many	TRBJ2-7	CASSYGHGSSDEQYF	TGTGCCAGCAGTTACGGCCACGGGAGTAGCGACGAGCAGTACTTC
TRBV5-1	TRBD2	many	TRBJ2-1	CASSFGLAGEDNEQFF	TGCGCCAGCAGTTTCGGACTAGCGGGAGAAGACAATGAGCAGTTCTTC
TRBV19	-	many	TRBJ2-5	CASSTLGDTPAETQYF	TGTGCCAGTAGTACCTTGGGGGACACCCCAGCGGAGACCCAGTACTTC
TRBV27	TRBD1	-	TRBJ2-7	CASSFSGGRDEQYF	TGTGCCAGCAGTTTTTCAGGGGGCCGCGACGAGCAGTACTTC
TRBV5-1	TRBD2	many	TRBJ2-3	CASSLVLAGATDTQYF	TGCGCCAGCAGCTTGGTCTTAGCGGGAGCGACAGATACGCAGTATTTT
TRBV11-1	TRBD2	-	TRBJ2-7	CASSPPLAGGPSF	TGTGCCAGCAGCCCGCCGCTAGCGGGGGGACCCTCCTTC
TRBV29-1	-	many	TRBJ2-7	CSVATGTYEQYF	TGCAGCGTTGCGACGGGTACCTACGAGCAGTACTTC
TRBV11-2	-	few	TRBJ2-1	CASSSRPGDEQFF	TGTGCCAGCAGCTCCCGTCCCGGCGATGAGCAGTTCTTC
TRBV20-1	TRBD2	many	TRBJ2-1	CSARVPSGSYNEQFF	TGCAGTGCTAGAGTCCCTAGCGGCTCCTACAATGAGCAGTTCTTC
TRBV18	TRBD1	few	TRBJ1-2	CASSPQGADGYTF	TGTGCCAGCTCACCACAGGGGGCCGATGGCTACACCTTC
TRBV6-2/TRBV6-3	-	few	TRBJ2-3	CASRSRGPEDTQYF	TGTGCCAGCAGATCACGAGGGCCGGAAGATACGCAGTATTTT
TRBV20-1	TRBD2	-	TRBJ2-1	CSARPTSGISYNEQFF	TGCAGTGCTAGACCGACTAGCGGGATCTCCTACAATGAGCAGTTCTTC
TRBV5-1	TRBD2	many	TRBJ2-1	CASSPGLAGAGHEQFF	TGCGCCAGCAGCCCCGGACTAGCGGGAGCGGGTCATGAGCAGTTCTTC
TRBV5-1	-	many	TRBJ2-7	CASSLALGTAEPYEQYF	TGCGCCAGCAGCTTGGCCTTAGGGACCGCCGAACCCTACGAGCAGTACTTC
TRBV6-5	TRBD2	many	TRBJ2-2	CASSYGGLAGITGELFF	TGTGCCAGCAGTTACGGAGGACTAGCGGGAATTACCGGGGAGCTGTTTTTT
TRBV4-2	TRBD2	many	TRBJ2-5	CASSHGLEQEETQYF	TGTGCCAGCAGCCACGGACTAGAGCAAGAAGAGACCCAGTACTTC
TRBV7-9	-	many	TRBJ1-1	CASSLGGTLEAFF	TGTGCCAGCAGCTTGGGGGGCACCCTTGAAGCTTTCTTT
TRBV20-1	TRBD1	many	TRBJ1-6	CSAQMGQGASPLHF	TGCAGTGCTCAGATGGGACAGGGGGCTTCACCCCTCCACTTT
TRBV2	-	many	TRBJ1-1	CASSDQGPAMNTEAFF	TGTGCCAGCAGTGATCAGGGACCGGCAATGAACACTGAAGCTTTCTTT
TRBV6-5	-	many	TRBJ1-1	CASRTGDTEAFF	TGTGCCAGCAGAACGGGGGACACTGAAGCTTTCTTT
TRBV7-9	TRBD2	few	TRBJ2-7	CASSLVRVTSGGHEQYF	TGTGCCAGCAGCTTAGTCCGTGTGACTAGCGGGGGCCACGAGCAGTACTTC
TRBV20-1	TRBD1	many	TRBJ2-1	CSAVSSGTGGKNEQFF	TGCAGTGCTGTAAGCTCCGGGACAGGGGGAAAAAATGAGCAGTTCTTC
TRBV20-1	TRBD2	many	TRBJ2-1	CSGRREYNEQFF	TGCAGTGGGCGGCGGGAGTACAATGAGCAGTTCTTC
TRBV10-3	-	many	TRBJ2-7	CAISESGSRFSYEQYF	TGTGCCATCAGTGAGTCTGGGTCGCGCTTTTCCTACGAGCAGTACTTC
TRBV6-2/TRBV6-3	TRBD2	many	TRBJ2-1	CASSSAGFTYNEQFF	TGTGCCAGCAGTTCAGCGGGATTTACCTACAATGAGCAGTTCTTC
TRBV11-2	-	many	TRBJ1-6	CASSLVIQGSGNSPLHF	TGTGCCAGCAGCTTAGTCATACAGGGAAGCGGGAATTCACCCCTCCACTTT
TRBV27	-	-	TRBJ2-7	CASSPRQGWYEQYF	TGTGCCAGCAGTCCCCGGCAGGGGTGGTACGAGCAGTACTTC
TRBV4-1	-	many	TRBJ2-1	CASSPMSNEQFF	TGCGCCAGCAGCCCTATGAGCAATGAGCAGTTCTTC
TRBV23-1	TRBD1	few	TRBJ2-2	CASSQSYRGAGELFF	TGCGCCAGCAGTCAATCGTACAGGGGAGCCGGGGAGCTGTTTTTT
TRBV12-3/TRBV12-4	-	many	TRBJ1-1	CASRTGGAEAFF	TGTGCCAGCAGAACGGGTGGCGCTGAAGCTTTCTTT
TRBV28	-	few	TRBJ2-1	CASGLVMNEQFF	TGTGCCAGCGGCCTTGTGATGAATGAGCAGTTCTTC
TRBV24-1	TRBD2	many	TRBJ2-7	CATSAPASGSGSSYEQYF	TGTGCCACCAGTGCCCCTGCTAGCGGGAGCGGGAGCTCCTACGAGCAGTACTTC
TRBV5-1	-	many	TRBJ2-2	CASSNEGGTTGELFF	TGCGCCAGCAGTAACGAAGGGGGGACAACCGGGGAGCTGTTTTTT
TRBV7-8	TRBD1	many	TRBJ1-2	CASSLAGQGLNSGYTF	TGTGCCAGCAGCTTAGCTGGACAGGGTCTCAACTCTGGCTACACCTTC
TRBV6-5	-	many	TRBJ2-7	CASSYVGSYEQYF	TGTGCCAGCAGTTACGTCGGATCCTACGAGCAGTACTTC
TRBV24-1	-	many	TRBJ2-2	CATSDLGITGELFF	TGTGCCACCAGTGATTTGGGAATTACTGGGGAGCTGTTTTTT
TRBV5-1	TRBD2	-	TRBJ2-1	CASSPPLAGVWEQFF	TGCGCCAGCAGCCCCCCTCTAGCGGGAGTATGGGAGCAGTTCTTC
TRBV4-3	TRBD1	many	TRBJ2-7	CASSHRTGVPYEQYF	TGCGCCAGCAGCCATCGGACAGGGGTCCCCTACGAGCAGTACTTC
TRBV5-1	-	-	TRBJ2-1	CASSLARGPLDEQFF	TGCGCCAGCAGCTTGGCGCGAGGGCCGTTAGATGAGCAGTTCTTC
TRBV5-1	TRBD1	many	TRBJ2-7	CASRSGTGAYEQYF	TGCGCCAGCCGTTCCGGGACAGGGGCCTACGAGCAGTACTTC